This T cell receptor (beta chain) was captured by sequencing in a study of blood T cell repertoires in COVID-19. Study overall: Researchers got acute and convalescent COVID-19 samples from the United States, Italy and Spain. The cDNA or gDNA used as material had been derived from T cells, B-cell-depleted T cells, or PBMCs.

In the original analysis: Amplification from reference gene primers served as the basis for estimated nucleated cell counts. Profiling relied on immunoSEQ multiplex PCR, and the TCRdb table lists in-frame clones only, not all of them. V and J calls and clone size are those listed in that table; D and trimming were worked out from the DNA. The repertoire holds 250,000 to 350,000 clones, with about 91% as singletons. This CDR3 comprises 14 residues. Trimming cost V 5 bases and J 5 bases, with 15 bases left between them. CDR1 and CDR2 (germline): SGHVS, FQNEAQ. This clonotype originated in a woman in her sixties or seventies with acute or convalescent COVID-19. The genes are TRBV7-8 and TRBJ1-2; D might be TRBD1 (5 bases). The specimen sequenced was peripheral blood. The DNA for the CDR3 is TGTGCCAGCAGCGCCCAGACAGTCTTGTATGGCTACACCTTC. Its translation: CASSAQTVLYGYTF.